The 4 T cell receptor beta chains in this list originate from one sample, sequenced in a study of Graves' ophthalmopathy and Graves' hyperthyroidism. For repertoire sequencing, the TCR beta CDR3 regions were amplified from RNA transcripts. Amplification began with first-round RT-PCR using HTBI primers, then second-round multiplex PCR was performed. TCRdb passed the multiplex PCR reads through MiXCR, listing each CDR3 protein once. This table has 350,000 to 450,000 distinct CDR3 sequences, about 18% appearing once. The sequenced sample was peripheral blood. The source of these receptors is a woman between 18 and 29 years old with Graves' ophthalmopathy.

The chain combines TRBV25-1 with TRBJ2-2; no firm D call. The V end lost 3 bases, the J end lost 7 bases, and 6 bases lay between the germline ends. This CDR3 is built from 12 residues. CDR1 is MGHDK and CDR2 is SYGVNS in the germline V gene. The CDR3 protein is CASSDWGGELFF. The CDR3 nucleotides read TGTGCCAGCAGTGATTGGGGCGGGGAGCTGTTTTTT.

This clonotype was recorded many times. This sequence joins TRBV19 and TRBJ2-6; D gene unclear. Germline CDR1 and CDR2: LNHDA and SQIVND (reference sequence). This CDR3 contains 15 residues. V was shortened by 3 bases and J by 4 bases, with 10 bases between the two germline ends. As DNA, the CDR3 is TGTGCCAGTAGTATCTATAGTTCCGGGGCCAACGTCCTGACTTTC. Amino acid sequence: CASSIYSSGANVLTF.

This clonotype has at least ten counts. The CDR3 loop is CASSLEGTSGRVEQYF. CDR3 bases: TGTGCCAGCAGCTTAGAAGGTACTAGCGGGAGGGTCGAGCAGTACTTC. The chain recombines TRBV11-2 with TRBJ2-7; 13 bases match TRBD2. Germline values: CDR1 SGHAT, CDR2 FQNNGV. Unmatched junction bases numbered 5, after V lost 0 bases and J lost 6 bases. CDR3 length: 16 amino acids.

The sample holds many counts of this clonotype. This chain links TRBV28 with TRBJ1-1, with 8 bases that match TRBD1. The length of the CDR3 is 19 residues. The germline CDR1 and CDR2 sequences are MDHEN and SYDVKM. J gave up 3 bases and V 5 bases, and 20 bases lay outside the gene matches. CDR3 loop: CASSHDPAQIQGGHTEAFF. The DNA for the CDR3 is TGTGCCAGCAGTCACGACCCCGCCCAAATACAGGGGGGGCACACTGAAGCTTTCTTT.